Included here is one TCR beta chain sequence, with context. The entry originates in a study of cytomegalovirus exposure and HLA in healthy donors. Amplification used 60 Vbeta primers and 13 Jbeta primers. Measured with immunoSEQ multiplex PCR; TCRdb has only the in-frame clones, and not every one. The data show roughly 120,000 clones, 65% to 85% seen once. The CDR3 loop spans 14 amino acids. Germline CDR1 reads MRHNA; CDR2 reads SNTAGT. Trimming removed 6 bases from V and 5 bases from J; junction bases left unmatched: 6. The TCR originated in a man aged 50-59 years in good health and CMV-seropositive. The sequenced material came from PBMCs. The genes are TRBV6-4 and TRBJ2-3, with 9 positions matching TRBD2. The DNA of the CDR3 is TGTGCCAGCAGCGAGGGACTAGCTGTAGATACGCAGTATTTT. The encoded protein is CASSEGLAVDTQYF.